The T cell receptor beta chain under discussion was sequenced for a study of cytomegalovirus exposure and HLA in healthy donors. Whole-study findings and limits: Specificity of a few CMV-associated chains for CMV antigens was verified in vitro.

This CDR3 comprises 16 residues. CDR1 is WNHNN, CDR2 SYGVQD, per germline (reference sequence). Trimming removed 5 bases from V and 1 base from J, with 18 bases in between. Comments on this clone: Its cognate antigen is unknown.

60 Vbeta and 13 Jbeta primers were used in PCR. Method: immunoSEQ multiplex PCR; TCRdb's copy keeps in-frame clones and lacks some. The sample comprises more than 90,000 clones, 77% of which are singletons, and 7.7% rests with the top ten. The chain carries TRBV10-1 and TRBJ2-7, with a possible D match to TRBD1 (6 bases). The sequence was obtained from a female donor in good health and CMV-seronegative. Material for sequencing was PBMCs. CDR3 in amino acids: CASSITPGVRSYEQYF. The DNA for the CDR3 is TGCGCCAGCAGTATAACCCCAGGGGTTAGGTCCTACGAGCAGTACTTC.